This entry lists 32 T cell receptor beta chains sequenced from one sample in a study of identical twins. TCRdb itself ran the 5' RACE reads through MiXCR, one entry per CDR3 protein. The table lists 1.5 million to 2 million distinct CDR3 sequences, less than 40% of them singletons. The sequenced sample was cord blood. The receptors come from a newborn girl in good health.

The chain links TRBV20-1 to TRBJ1-4, with D tentatively TRBD1 (5 bases). This CDR3 has 15 amino acids. With 0 bases removed from V and 3 bases from J, the gap between germline ends came to 11 bases. The germline V gene encodes CDR1 DFQATT and CDR2 SNEGSKA (reference sequence). CDR3 in DNA: TGCAGTGCTAGAGATTTGGGGGTCTCTAATGAAAAACTGTTTTTT. Its protein is CSARDLGVSNEKLFF.

The CDR3 loop is CASSPGGTGDRPQHF. The CDR3 DNA reads as TGTGCCAGCAGCCCGGGAGGGACGGGGGATAGGCCCCAGCATTTT. V gene TRBV28 combines with J gene TRBJ1-5; tentative D call: TRBD1 (5 bases). Germline loops: CDR1 MDHEN, CDR2 SYDVKM. The CDR3 consists of 15 residues. V lost 6 bases and J 9 bases, leaving 21 bases between the germline ends. The full variable domain, with the rest looked up from reference TRBV28 and TRBJ1-5, is DVKVTQSSRYLVKRTGEKVFLECVQDMDHENMFWYRQDPGLGLRLIYFSYDVKMKEKGDIPEGYSVSREKKERFSLILESASTNQTSMYLCASSPGGTGDRPQHFGDGTRLSIL.

This chain uses TRBV6-1 with TRBJ2-3; no clear D gene. CDR3 length equals 13 residues. Trimming shortened V by 6 bases and J by 0 bases, and 7 bases separated the two germline ends. Germline loops: CDR1 MNHNS, CDR2 SASEGT. The CDR3 DNA is TGTGCCAGCAGGGGCTTTAGCACAGATACGCAGTATTTT. It translates to CASRGFSTDTQYF.

The V gene is TRBV20-1, the J gene TRBJ2-7, with D maybe TRBD2 (6 bases). V lost 0 bases and J 2 bases, leaving 17 bases between the germline ends. This CDR3 has 16 amino acids. The germline V gene has CDR1 DFQATT and CDR2 SNEGSKA (reference sequence). The CDR3 nucleotides are TGCAGTGCTAGAGATTACCGGAGCGGGTTCGCCTACGAGCAGTACTTC. Translation: CSARDYRSGFAYEQYF.

This clonotype was seen more than once but under ten times. The chain combines TRBV25-1 with TRBJ2-7, with 11 bases fitting TRBD2. The CDR3 covers 17 residues. V was pared by 1 base and J by 1 base, with 6 bases of the junction left unmatched. Germline CDR1 is MGHDK and CDR2 is SYGVNS. Here the CDR3 reads CASSECPGLAGSYEQYF. As DNA, the CDR3 is TGTGCCAGCAGTGAATGCCCCGGACTAGCGGGTTCCTACGAGCAGTACTTC.

V gene TRBV6-5 combines with J gene TRBJ2-1; no firm D call. This CDR3 has 11 residues. V shed 7 bases and J shed 9 bases, with 10 bases lying between them. Germline V gene lookup returns CDR1 MNHEY and CDR2 SVGAGI. CDR3 in DNA: TGTGCCAGCACTGGTCTCGGTGAGCAGTTCTTC. Protein: CASTGLGEQFF.

This clonotype was counted only a few times. The chain uses TRBV12-3 or TRBV12-4 and TRBJ1-4, with D maybe TRBD1 (6 bases). The ends were cut back, 1 base at V and 0 bases at J, with 12 bases in the middle. The CDR3 spans 17 residues. This CDR3 reads CASSLGGHLATNEKLFF. The CDR3 region has the DNA TGTGCCAGCAGTTTAGGGGGACACTTGGCAACTAATGAAAAACTGTTTTTT.

CDR3 residues: CASSHNRDQGYGQYF. In DNA, the CDR3 is TGCGCCAGCAGCCATAATCGGGATCAGGGCTACGGGCAGTACTTC. The V gene is TRBV4-1, the J gene TRBJ2-4; either TRBD1 or TRBD2 may fit D (5 bases each). Trimming took 3 bases from V and 13 from J, leaving 22 bases between them. The CDR3 runs 15 residues. From germline, CDR1 is MGHRA and CDR2 YSYEKL.

The table lists this clonotype with a few counts. The chain carries TRBV12-3 or TRBV12-4 and TRBJ2-7; 8 bases fit TRBD1. V dropped 6 bases and J dropped 2; count of bases not matched to a gene: 6. The CDR3 consists of 14 residues. The CDR3 spells CASRSGQGAYEQYF. DNA for the CDR3: TGTGCCAGCAGGAGCGGACAGGGCGCCTACGAGCAGTACTTC.

V is TRBV4-1 and J is TRBJ2-5; either TRBD1 or TRBD2 may fit D (6 bases each). Germline loops: CDR1 MGHRA, CDR2 YSYEKL. With 3 bases removed from V and 13 bases from J, the gap between germline ends came to 18 bases. CDR3 length: 13 amino acids. The CDR3 reads CASSHAGDFSPYF. CDR3 in DNA: TGCGCCAGCAGCCATGCAGGGGACTTCTCGCCGTACTTC.

This chain links TRBV6-6 with TRBJ2-1, with 11 positions matching TRBD2. The J segment lost 3 bases and the V segment lost 7 bases, leaving 8 bases of the junction unmatched. Looked up from germline, CDR1 is MNHNY and CDR2 is SVGAGI (reference sequence). The CDR3 is 16 residues long. The CDR3, as DNA: TGTGCCAGCAACAACGGACTAGCGGGCGACTACAATGAGCAGTTCTTC. As protein: CASNNGLAGDYNEQFF.

This clonotype occurred a few times. The rearrangement links TRBV7-9 to TRBJ2-3; D remains unclear. The CDR3 runs 16 residues. Germline assignment: CDR1 SEHNR and CDR2 FQNEAQ (reference sequence). V dropped 1 base and J dropped 8 bases, with 19 bases sitting between them. The CDR3 loop reads CASSLVAYGQDPTQYF. DNA of the CDR3: TGTGCCAGCAGCTTAGTGGCCTACGGCCAAGATCCTACGCAGTATTTT.

The rearrangement links TRBV30 to TRBJ1-2, with 8 bases identical to TRBD1. The germline gives CDR1 GTSNPN, CDR2 SVGIG (reference sequence). The CDR3 covers 14 residues. V shed 1 base and J 4 bases; nucleotides not matched to a gene: 5. CDR3 sequence reads: CAWSADRATYGYTF. The CDR3 DNA reads TGTGCCTGGAGTGCGGACAGGGCAACCTATGGCTACACCTTC.

The rearrangement links TRBV20-1 to TRBJ1-2; 8 positions match TRBD1. CDR1 is DFQATT, CDR2 SNEGSKA, per germline (reference sequence). This CDR3 is 15 amino acids long. Unmatched junction bases numbered 13, after V lost 3 bases and J lost 7 bases. CDR3 DNA sequence: TGCAGTGCTAGCTTTTTGTTGGACAGGGTGTTTGGCTACACCTTC. Its protein is CSASFLLDRVFGYTF.

The chain links TRBV18 to TRBJ2-7, with 7 bases identical to TRBD1. The V gene end was trimmed by 3 bases and the J gene end by 6 bases; junction bases not matched to a gene: 14. Germline V CDR1 and CDR2: KGHSH, LQKENI. CDR3 length equals 16 residues. The CDR3 reads CASSPIYLTGESEQYF. The CDR3 DNA is TGTGCCAGCTCACCTATATACCTAACAGGGGAATCCGAGCAGTACTTC.

A few counts support this clonotype. The rearrangement uses TRBV7-2 and TRBJ1-1, with 10 bases lining up with TRBD1. The V and J ends lost 3 bases and 4 bases, in that order; junction bases with no gene match: 2. The germline gives CDR1 SGHTA, CDR2 FQGNSA. This CDR3 region has 14 residues. Written as DNA, the CDR3 is TGTGCCAGCAGCTTTAGGGACAGGGGCACTGAAGCTTTCTTT. It yields the protein CASSFRDRGTEAFF.

This clonotype has a handful of counts. The chain couples TRBV3-1 to TRBJ1-1; no clear D. Trimming cost V 1 base and J 6 bases, with 6 bases left between them. The CDR3 length is 12 residues. CDR1 is LGHDT and CDR2 is YNNKEL in the germline V gene (reference sequence). CDR3 loop: CASSQVPPEAFF. The CDR3 DNA follows: TGTGCCAGCAGCCAAGTCCCCCCTGAAGCTTTCTTT.

This clonotype was detected only a few times. V is TRBV5-1 and J is TRBJ1-1; D gene uncertain. The CDR3 is 13 residues long. V was cut by 5 bases and J by 0 bases, with 8 bases left in between. Germline CDR1 and CDR2: SGHRS and YFSETQ. For the CDR3, the DNA is TGCGCCAGCAGGCCAAAGATGAACACTGAAGCTTTCTTT. Amino acids: CASRPKMNTEAFF.

The chain recombines TRBV11-2 with TRBJ1-4, with no clear D. The V end was cut by 3 bases, the J end by 6 bases, with 5 bases between. Germline loops: CDR1 SGHAT, CDR2 FQNNGV. The CDR3 consists of 12 residues. The chain's CDR3 is CASSFPHEKLFF. CDR3 sequence (DNA): TGTGCCAGCAGCTTCCCCCATGAAAAACTGTTTTTT.

As for this clonotype: One junction end disagrees with the germline gene, perhaps due to a read error. The chain has TRBV20-1 and TRBJ2-1; TRBD2 aligns across 11 bases. The CDR3 covers 16 residues. Germline assignment: CDR1 DFQATT and CDR2 SNEGSKA (reference sequence). The CDR3 loop is CSARETSGMTYDEQFF. In nucleotides, the CDR3 is TGCAGTGCTAGAGAGACTAGCGGGATGACCTACGATGAGCAGTTCTTC.

V gene TRBV27 combines with J gene TRBJ2-3; 10 bases are a match to TRBD1. This CDR3 is 18 amino acids long. In germline, CDR1 is MNHEY, CDR2 SMNVEV (reference sequence). Losses at the gene ends were 0 bases for V and 6 bases for J; bases not matched to a gene: 12. The CDR3 protein is CASSLSRTPDRGRDTQYF. The CDR3 DNA reads as TGTGCCAGCAGTTTATCCCGAACGCCGGACAGGGGGAGGGATACGCAGTATTTT.

J is TRBJ2-2 and V is TRBV30, with D tentatively TRBD1 (5 bases). The germline V gene has CDR1 GTSNPN and CDR2 SVGIG (reference sequence). CDR3 length: 13 residues. V lost 3 bases and J lost 8, with 13 bases in between. For the CDR3, the DNA is TGTGCCTGGAGGACAAGCAGGGCTGGGGAGCTGTTTTTT. The encoded protein is CAWRTSRAGELFF. Using reference TRBV30 and TRBJ2-2 for the parts outside the CDR3, the full variable domain is SQTIHQWPATLVQPVGSPLSLECTVEGTSNPNLYWYRQAAGRGLQLLFYSVGIGQISSEVPQNLSASRPQDRQFILSSKKLLLSDSGFYLCAWRTSRAGELFFGEGSRLTVL.

This clonotype has just a few counts. The CDR3 DNA reads TGTGCCAGCAGTGAACGGGGTCAGTTCTTC. Amino acids: CASSERGQFF. The chain couples TRBV6-1 to TRBJ2-1; TRBD2 might be the D (5 bases). This CDR3 is built from 10 residues. V gave up 2 bases and J gave up 13 bases, with 6 bases separating them. Per germline, CDR1 MNHNS and CDR2 SASEGT.

The chain couples TRBV3-1 to TRBJ2-7; 8 bases map to TRBD2. The CDR3 extends over 15 amino acids. Germline trimming cut 2 bases from V and 7 bases from J; bases unmatched to any gene: 10. From germline, CDR1 is LGHDT and CDR2 YNNKEL (reference sequence). DNA for the CDR3: TGTGCCAGCAGCCAACGGCCCAGCGGGAGTGTGGAGCAGTACTTC. This translates into CASSQRPSGSVEQYF.

A word on this clonotype: The junction departs from the called germline gene at one end, perhaps through a read error. The rearrangement joins TRBV10-3 to TRBJ2-1, with 8 bases fitting TRBD1. The germline CDR1 and CDR2 sequences are ENHRY and SYGVKD. The CDR3 sequence is 17 residues long. Written as DNA, the CDR3 is TGTGCCATCAGTCCCCTCACAGGGGGGAGCTCCTACAATGGGCAGTTCTTC. Translating gives CAISPLTGGSSYNGQFF.

The rearrangement links TRBV9 to TRBJ1-5; tentatively, D is TRBD1 (5 bases). V lost 2 bases, J lost 6 bases, and 15 bases lay in between. CDR3 length equals 15 residues. Germline CDR1 reads SGDLS; CDR2 reads YYNGEE. The CDR3 nucleotides are TGTGCCAGCAGCGTCGAGCCTGGGAGGGGTCAGCCCCAGCATTTT. Its translation is CASSVEPGRGQPQHF.

This chain uses TRBV27 with TRBJ2-7; 7 nucleotides agree with TRBD2. This CDR3 is 15 amino acids long. Unmatched junction bases numbered 5, after V lost 2 bases and J lost 1 base. Germline CDR1 MNHEY, CDR2 SMNVEV (reference sequence). CDR3 coding DNA: TGTGCCAGCAGTTTACTACGGGGGGTGTCCTACGAGCAGTACTTC. This translates into CASSLLRGVSYEQYF.

In this sample, this clonotype turned up a few times. The rearrangement uses TRBV29-1 and TRBJ2-1; 7 nucleotides align to TRBD1. The CDR3 runs 13 residues. Trimming cost V 6 bases and J 2 bases; bases outside gene matches: 4. The germline V gene encodes CDR1 SQVTM and CDR2 ANQGSEA. CDR3 residues: CSVRDSPYNEQFF. The DNA of the CDR3 is TGCAGCGTCCGGGACAGCCCCTACAATGAGCAGTTCTTC.

The chain combines TRBV20-1 with TRBJ2-5; 9 positions agree with TRBD1. The V gene end was trimmed by 7 bases and the J gene end by 6 bases; junction bases not matched to a gene: 6. The CDR3 sequence is 12 residues long. Germline V gene sequence: CDR1 DFQATT, CDR2 SNEGSKA (reference sequence). This CDR3 is CSVRDREKTQYF. The DNA for the CDR3 is TGCAGTGTCCGGGACAGGGAAAAGACCCAGTACTTC.

The chain carries TRBV5-6 and TRBJ2-2; TRBD2 is a possible D gene (6 bases). Germline V gene lookup returns CDR1 SGHDT and CDR2 YYEEEE. Trimming took off 4 bases at V and 3 bases at J, with 16 bases between the two ends. CDR3 length: 16 amino acids. The CDR3 protein is CASSPGTSYYTGELFF. The CDR3 nucleotides read TGTGCCAGCAGCCCCGGGACTTCTTACTACACCGGGGAGCTGTTTTTT.

In its sample, this clonotype was seen a few times. The chain employs TRBV20-1 and TRBJ2-7, with D unresolved. The germline V and J ends were trimmed by 6 bases and 2 bases, with 11 bases remaining between them. CDR1 is DFQATT, CDR2 SNEGSKA, per germline (reference sequence). There are 12 residues in the CDR3. CDR3 region: CSAPQPPYEQYF. DNA of the CDR3: TGCAGTGCCCCGCAACCGCCCTACGAGCAGTACTTC.

The CDR3 coding sequence is TGTGCCAGCACTATTTACGGCAGGGATGGAGCTTTCTTT. It codes for CASTIYGRDGAFF. This rearrangement joins TRBV28 to TRBJ1-1; D might be TRBD1 (5 bases). CDR1 and CDR2 (germline): MDHEN, SYDVKM. The CDR3 sequence is 13 residues long. V was cut by 7 bases and J by 10 bases, with 19 bases left in between.